One sample yielded the 25 T cell receptor beta chains listed below, sequenced in a study of T cells in Graves' hyperthyroidism and ophthalmopathy. Researchers took RNA transcripts and amplified the TCR beta CDR3 regions from them. HTBI primers drove first-round RT-PCR of the TCR CDR3. TCRdb processed the multiplex PCR reads anew with MiXCR; each CDR3 protein has one entry. This table holds under 700,000 distinct CDR3 sequences, 40% to 55% found once. The source material was peripheral blood or thyroid tissue (not recorded which). The receptors originated from a woman under 30 with Graves' hyperthyroidism.

The chain carries TRBV7-9 and TRBJ2-5; D is undetermined. CDR3 length equals 13 residues. V dropped 5 bases and J dropped 5 bases, with 12 bases sitting between them. Germline V gene lookup returns CDR1 SEHNR and CDR2 FQNEAQ (reference sequence). For the CDR3, the DNA is TGTGCCAGCAGCAAAGGGCGACTGGAGACCCAGTACTTC. Protein product: CASSKGRLETQYF.

This clonotype was observed at least ten times. The chain has TRBV7-8 and TRBJ2-5, with D possibly matching TRBD2 (6 bases). CDR3 length: 15 residues. V lost 4 bases to trimming and J lost 6 bases, with 18 bases between them. Germline CDR1 reads SGHVS; CDR2 reads FQNEAQ. The CDR3, as DNA: TGTGCCAGCAGCTCCCGGACTACGGGGAGTCAGACCCAGTACTTC. Its translation: CASSSRTTGSQTQYF.

The chain is built from TRBV29-1 and TRBJ1-4; 9 positions agree with TRBD1. Germline CDR1 is SQVTM and CDR2 is ANQGSEA. CDR3 length equals 14 residues. V shed 3 bases, J shed 6 bases, and the junction held 5 bases outside the gene matches. The CDR3 sequence is CSVESTGGDEKLFF. CDR3 nucleotides: TGCAGCGTTGAGAGTACAGGGGGCGATGAAAAACTGTTTTTT. Full variable domain (remainder filled in from reference TRBV29-1 and TRBJ1-4): SAVISQKPSRDICQRGTSLTIQCQVDSQVTMMFWYRQQPGQSLTLIATANQGSEATYESGFVIDKFPISRPNLTFSTLTVSNMSPEDSSIYLCSVESTGGDEKLFFGSGTQLSVL.

This chain uses TRBV7-6 with TRBJ2-5; D gene uncertain. Germline CDR1 reads SGHVS; CDR2 reads FNYEAQ. The CDR3 is 16 residues long. With 3 bases removed from V and 2 bases from J, the gap between germline ends came to 16 bases. The CDR3 bases are TGTGCCAGCAGCTTGGTATTCCAAGACCTTCAAGAGACCCAGTACTTC. It yields the protein CASSLVFQDLQETQYF.

Turning to this clonotype: Possible read error: a much larger clone is one base away. This sequence joins TRBV12-3 or TRBV12-4 and TRBJ1-2; 7 bases agree with TRBD1. This CDR3 spans 13 amino acids. CDR3 nucleotides: TGTGCCGGCAGGCAGGGGGAGGATTATGGCTACACCTTC. It encodes CAGRQGEDYGYTF.

The chain has TRBV7-4 and TRBJ1-2, with D possibly TRBD1 on 6 matching bases. This CDR3 is built from 15 residues. V lost 6 bases to trimming and J lost 2 bases, with 16 bases between them. The germline V gene encodes CDR1 SGHVT and CDR2 SQSDAQ. The chain's CDR3 is CASSRGGGGNYGYTF. The DNA of the CDR3 is TGTGCCAGCAGTCGCGGGGGAGGGGGGAACTATGGCTACACCTTC.

This clonotype was seen only a few times. The CDR3 spells CASSVNTLQETQYF. The CDR3 DNA sequence: TGCGCCAGCAGTGTGAACACCCTGCAAGAGACCCAGTACTTC. The V and J genes are TRBV5-1 and TRBJ2-5; D is undetermined. V lost 5 bases and J lost 2, with 13 bases in between. Germline lookup yields CDR1 SGHRS and CDR2 YFSETQ. CDR3 size: 14 residues.

The rearrangement joins TRBV7-9 to TRBJ2-7; TRBD2 matches at 11 bases. Looked up from germline, CDR1 is SEHNR and CDR2 is FQNEAQ (reference sequence). The CDR3 is 13 amino acids. V lost 8 bases and J lost 3; bases outside the gene matches: 3. This CDR3 is CASAGTSGYEQYF. CDR3 nucleotides: TGTGCCAGCGCCGGGACTAGCGGCTACGAGCAGTACTTC.

Of note for this clonotype: A read error is possible here, since a much larger clone lies one base away. V is TRBV29-1 and J is TRBJ2-5; D unclear. This CDR3 contains 15 residues. CDR1 is SQVTM and CDR2 is ANQGSEA in the germline V gene. The chain's CDR3 is CSVVDTLQIQEIQYF. DNA for the CDR3: TGCAGCGTTGTCGACACGTTGCAGATCCAAGAGATCCAGTACTTC.

V is TRBV10-3 and J is TRBJ2-5; the D gene is possibly TRBD1 (6 bases). The CDR3 runs 16 residues. Per the germline V gene, CDR1 is ENHRY and CDR2 is SYGVKD. V lost 5 bases to trimming and J lost 9 bases, with 25 bases between them. The CDR3: CAISSPGTSLAGPQYF. CDR3 DNA: TGTGCCATCAGTTCCCCCGGGACAAGCCTCGCCGGGCCCCAGTACTTC.

The table lists this clonotype with a few counts. The V and J genes are TRBV7-8 and TRBJ2-6, with TRBD2 matching 7 bases. The CDR3 totals 17 residues. The V segment lost 2 bases and the J segment 4 bases; nucleotides outside the gene matches: 8. Germline V gene data show CDR1 as SGHVS and CDR2 as FQNEAQ. The CDR3 nucleotides are TGTGCCAGCAGCTTATTGGGGAGGGTATTCGGGGCCAACGTCCTGACTTTC. As protein: CASSLLGRVFGANVLTF.

This chain joins TRBV7-2 and TRBJ2-5; 9 nucleotides match TRBD1. CDR1 SGHTA and CDR2 FQGNSA come from the germline V gene. V dropped 1 base and J dropped 5; count of bases not matched to a gene: 5. This CDR3 contains 15 residues. CDR3 nucleotide sequence: TGTGCCAGCAGCTTAGGGACAGGGGCATGGGAGACCCAGTACTTC. Translating it yields CASSLGTGAWETQYF.

As concerns this clonotype: The junction differs from germline at one of its ends, possibly a read error. This chain connects TRBV15 to TRBJ2-2; 8 nucleotides line up with TRBD2. The CDR3 covers 14 residues. CDR1 is LNHNV and CDR2 is YYDKDF in the germline V gene (reference sequence). This chain's CDR3 is CVTSGGRTTGELFF. The CDR3 region has the DNA TGTGTCACCAGCGGCGGGAGGACCACCGGGGAGCTGTTTTTT.

Only one count was recorded for this clonotype. The chain employs TRBV25-1 and TRBJ1-6; a possible D gene is TRBD1 (5 bases). Germline CDR1 is MGHDK and CDR2 is SYGVNS. V was trimmed by 4 bases and J by 5 bases, leaving 15 bases between them. The CDR3 is 16 amino acids. CDR3 coding DNA: TGTGCCAGCAGTGGGGAGAGGGGATTAGATAATTCACCCCTCCACTTT. It codes for CASSGERGLDNSPLHF.

This clonotype was found many times. The gene calls are TRBV9 and TRBJ1-3; D unclear. Germline lookup yields CDR1 SGDLS and CDR2 YYNGEE. V was clipped by 3 bases and J by 4 bases, with 11 bases between them. The CDR3 is 14 residues long. The CDR3 bases are TGTGCCAGCAGCGGATTAGGCGGAGGAAACACCATATATTTT. It encodes CASSGLGGGNTIYF.

The chain couples TRBV10-3 to TRBJ1-6; D might be TRBD1 (5 bases). Germline CDR1 is ENHRY and CDR2 is SYGVKD. V lost 8 bases to trimming and J lost 6 bases, with 8 bases between them. This CDR3 has 12 amino acids. The CDR3 is CAIPRANSPLHF. In nucleotides, the CDR3 is TGTGCCATCCCCAGGGCTAATTCACCCCTCCACTTT.

V is TRBV7-2 and J is TRBJ1-5; 7 positions match TRBD1. Germline V gene lookup returns CDR1 SGHTA and CDR2 FQGNSA. With V trimmed by 5 bases and J by 0 bases, 4 bases remained unmatched. The CDR3 length is 15 residues. For the CDR3, the DNA is TGTGCCAGCAGCCCGGGGACAGCTAGCAATCAGCCCCAGCATTTT. The encoded protein is CASSPGTASNQPQHF.

This clonotype has more than one count but fewer than ten. J is TRBJ2-5 and V is TRBV7-6; D possibly corresponds to TRBD2 (5 bases). The CDR3 has 16 amino acids. Deletions cut 5 bases from V and 5 bases from J, with 21 bases between. Looked up from germline, CDR1 is SGHVS and CDR2 is FNYEAQ. The CDR3 coding sequence is TGTGCCAGCAGCCACACCGGCGACGGAGCGGATGAGACCCAGTACTTC. This encodes CASSHTGDGADETQYF.

The chain recombines TRBV10-3 with TRBJ1-3; D unclear. The CDR3 contains 9 residues. Trimming left V 0 bases short and J 15 bases short, with 3 bases between. Germline loops: CDR1 ENHRY, CDR2 SYGVKD. CDR3 loop: CAISESGYF. The DNA for the CDR3 is TGTGCCATCAGTGAGTCCGGATATTTT.

This chain joins TRBV7-8 and TRBJ2-5, with D tentatively TRBD1 (6 bases). Per the germline V gene, CDR1 is SGHVS and CDR2 is FQNEAQ. The CDR3 extends over 15 amino acids. The V and J ends lost 8 bases and 2 bases respectively, with 18 bases between them. CDR3 in DNA: TGTGCCAGCGGCCTACTCGGGACAAATCAAGAGACCCAGTACTTC. The encoded protein is CASGLLGTNQETQYF. Together with reference TRBV7-8 and TRBJ2-5, the CDR3 gives the full variable domain: GAGVSQSPRYKVAKRGQDVALRCDPISGHVSLFWYQQALGQGPEFLTYFQNEAQLDKSGLPSDRFFAERPEGSVSTLKIQRTQQEDSAVYLCASGLLGTNQETQYFGPGTRLLVL.

The chain carries TRBV20-1 and TRBJ1-4, with 9 nucleotides matching TRBD1. The CDR3 length is 14 residues. The germline gives CDR1 DFQATT, CDR2 SNEGSKA (reference sequence). V lost 6 bases and J lost 9; bases outside the gene matches: 11. Here the CDR3 reads CSAQGQGGMKKLFF. The DNA of the CDR3 is TGCAGTGCCCAGGGACAGGGCGGAATGAAAAAACTGTTTTTT.

This chain joins TRBV7-9 and TRBJ2-3, with D unresolved. Trimming took off 1 base at V and 6 bases at J, with 5 bases between the two ends. Looked up from germline, CDR1 is SEHNR and CDR2 is FQNEAQ (reference sequence). This CDR3 is 12 amino acids long. This CDR3 is CASSLGWDTQYF. In DNA, the CDR3 is TGTGCCAGCAGCTTAGGGTGGGATACGCAGTATTTT.

This clonotype was seen at least ten times. The genes are TRBV5-1 and TRBJ1-1; the match to TRBD1 covers 9 bases. Germline lookup yields CDR1 SGHRS and CDR2 YFSETQ. The CDR3 contains 14 residues. V gave up 4 bases and J gave up 4 bases; unmatched junction bases: 5. Here the CDR3 reads CASSPGTGSTEAFF. The CDR3 region has the DNA TGCGCCAGCAGCCCAGGGACAGGGAGCACTGAAGCTTTCTTT.

The gene calls are TRBV7-9 and TRBJ1-4, with TRBD1 matching over 8 bases. With 6 bases clipped from V and 10 bases from J, the junction kept 10 bases outside the gene matches. The CDR3 consists of 14 residues. Germline CDR1 SEHNR, CDR2 FQNEAQ (reference sequence). CDR3 sequence: CASSPGQGLGKLFF. The CDR3 nucleotides are TGTGCCAGCAGTCCCGGACAGGGTCTTGGAAAACTGTTTTTT.

This clonotype has just a few counts. The rearrangement links TRBV19 to TRBJ1-2; D is unclear. CDR3 length: 11 residues. Germline CDR1 LNHDA, CDR2 SQIVND (reference sequence). V lost 7 bases and J lost 4, with 7 bases in between. The CDR3 is CASKEIYGYTF. The CDR3 DNA sequence: TGTGCCAGTAAAGAGATCTATGGCTACACCTTC. The full variable domain, with the rest looked up from reference TRBV19 and TRBJ1-2, is DGGITQSPKYLFRKEGQNVTLSCEQNLNHDAMYWYRQDPGQGLRLIYYSQIVNDFQKGDIAEGYSVSREKKESFPLTVTSAQKNPTAFYLCASKEIYGYTFGSGTRLTVV.